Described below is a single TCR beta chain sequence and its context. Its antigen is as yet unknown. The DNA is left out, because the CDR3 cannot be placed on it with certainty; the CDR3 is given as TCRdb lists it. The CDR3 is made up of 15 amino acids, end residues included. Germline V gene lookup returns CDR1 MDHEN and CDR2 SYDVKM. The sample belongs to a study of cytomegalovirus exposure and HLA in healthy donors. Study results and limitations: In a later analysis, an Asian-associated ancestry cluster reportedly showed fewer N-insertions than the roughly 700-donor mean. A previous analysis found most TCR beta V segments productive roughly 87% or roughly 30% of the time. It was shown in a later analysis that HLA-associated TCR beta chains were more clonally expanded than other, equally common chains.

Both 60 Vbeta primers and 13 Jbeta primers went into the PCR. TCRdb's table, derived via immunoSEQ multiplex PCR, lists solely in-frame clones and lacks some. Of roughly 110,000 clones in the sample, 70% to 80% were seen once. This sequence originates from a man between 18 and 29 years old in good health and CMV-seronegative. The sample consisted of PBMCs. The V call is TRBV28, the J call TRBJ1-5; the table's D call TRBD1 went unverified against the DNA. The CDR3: CASILGGRGYQPQHF.